The 20 T cell receptor beta chains reported below all come from one sample, sequenced in a study of spatial heterogeneity in lung cancer. Study observations and caveats: Tumor mutation count correlated with how many alpha and beta TCRs expanded intratumorally.

TCRdb reanalysed the 5' RACE reads using MiXCR and keeps one entry per CDR3 protein. The table has about 11,000 distinct CDR3 sequences, about 8.4% seen once. Noted time point: sample taken at primary tumor resection. These receptors have no known antigen. The source was lung tumor tissue, collected at surgery. These receptors came from a female donor with early-stage non-small cell lung cancer.

This clonotype occurred many times. Found in a library prepared for alpha chains, this beta chain is an off-target read, and its abundance has little meaning. The V gene is TRBV5-1, the J gene TRBJ2-5, with TRBD2 identical over 9 bases. Trimming at V came to 1 base and at J to 5 bases, leaving 9 bases not matched to a gene. The CDR3 loop spans 16 amino acids. The germline V gene has CDR1 SGHRS and CDR2 YFSETQ. This CDR3 reads CASSLLAAGGAETQYF. In DNA form, the CDR3 reads TGCGCCAGCAGCTTGCTAGCTGCGGGGGGGGCGGAGACCCAGTACTTC.

There are many counts of this clonotype. For a library built for alpha chains, this beta chain is a stray read; little rests on its size. V is TRBV2 and J is TRBJ1-1; 10 bases map to TRBD1. The J segment lost 5 bases and the V segment lost 10 bases, leaving 16 bases of the junction unmatched. The CDR3 has 16 amino acids. Germline-derived CDR1 and CDR2 are SNHLY and FYNNEI. The CDR3 nucleotides are TGTGCCACCCTCCGGGACAGGGGATTCGGGGGGACTGAAGCTTTCTTT. Translating it yields CATLRDRGFGGTEAFF.

This clonotype is categorized as medium-sized (0.01 to 0.1%). For a library built for alpha chains, this beta chain is a stray read; little rests on its size. This chain joins TRBV2 and TRBJ1-5; 10 bases fit TRBD1. Germline V gene lookup returns CDR1 SNHLY and CDR2 FYNNEI. CDR3 length equals 16 residues. V lost 7 bases to trimming and J lost 5 bases; unmatched junction nucleotides: 11. CDR3 DNA sequence: TGTGCCAGCAACTCCAGGACAGGGGGGAGTTATCAGCCCCAGCATTTT. It yields the protein CASNSRTGGSYQPQHF.

This clonotype was counted at least ten times. This beta chain slipped into a library made for alpha chains as a stray read, so its size is not meaningful. The V gene is TRBV28, the J gene TRBJ1-2, with unresolved D. CDR3 length equals 13 residues. Deletions cut 5 bases from V and 5 bases from J, with 12 bases between. Germline CDR1 and CDR2: MDHEN and SYDVKM. DNA for the CDR3: TGTGCCAGCAGTCTCCCCGGGAGTTATGGCTACACCTTC. Its translation: CASSLPGSYGYTF.

The table lists this clonotype with many counts. The library was built for alpha chains, so this beta chain is an off-target read and its size means little. In nucleotides, the CDR3 is TGTGCCATCAAGTTGTCGGGGGGGCTGGATACGCAGTATTTT. Translating gives CAIKLSGGLDTQYF. V and J are TRBV10-3 and TRBJ2-3; 8 bases are a match to TRBD2. CDR3 length: 14 residues. In germline, CDR1 is ENHRY, CDR2 SYGVKD. The V and J ends lost 7 bases and 6 bases, in that order; junction bases with no gene match: 9.

This clonotype is classed as medium-sized (0.01 to 0.1%). Found in a library prepared for alpha chains, this beta chain is an off-target read, and its abundance has little meaning. V usage is TRBV12-3 or TRBV12-4 and J usage is TRBJ1-6, with 9 bases that match TRBD1. The V gene end was trimmed by 6 bases and the J gene end by 10 bases; junction bases not matched to a gene: 7. CDR3 length equals 14 residues. The CDR3 sequence: CASRRDRAGSPLHF. In nucleotides, the CDR3 is TGTGCCAGCAGACGGGACAGGGCAGGCTCACCCCTCCACTTT.

This clonotype was seen at least ten times. This beta chain is an unintended read in a library built for alpha chains; its size means little. CDR3 region: CASSSRSSGAYNEQFF. CDR3 nucleotide sequence: TGTGCCAGCAGTTCCCGGAGTAGCGGGGCCTACAATGAGCAGTTCTTC. The gene calls are TRBV6-5 and TRBJ2-1; 8 bases line up with TRBD2. The germline V gene encodes CDR1 MNHEY and CDR2 SVGAGI. Losses at the gene ends were 4 bases for V and 2 bases for J; bases not matched to a gene: 7. The CDR3 is 16 amino acids.

This clonotype was found many times. This beta chain turned up in a library designed for alpha chains; as an off-target read, its abundance says little. V is TRBV14 and J is TRBJ1-6; no firm D call. V was clipped by 2 bases and J by 4 bases, with 6 bases between them. CDR1 and CDR2 (germline): SGHDN, FVKESK. CDR3 size: 14 residues. CDR3 region: CASSQNRYNSPLHF. The CDR3 region has the DNA TGTGCCAGCAGCCAAAACAGATATAATTCACCCCTCCACTTT.

In its sample, this clonotype was seen a few times. This beta chain slipped into a library made for alpha chains as a stray read, so its size is not meaningful. The chain links TRBV5-6 to TRBJ2-7, with no clear D. Trimming took 5 bases from V and 6 from J, leaving 9 bases between them. Germline CDR1 is SGHDT and CDR2 is YYEEEE. The CDR3 length is 11 residues. CDR3 bases: TGTGCCAGCAGTGTTGGTCCCGAGCAGTACTTC. Residues: CASSVGPEQYF.

This clonotype was seen many times. For a library built for alpha chains, this beta chain is a stray read; little rests on its size. The V gene is TRBV5-1, the J gene TRBJ2-3, with 8 positions matching TRBD2. Germline V lookup: CDR1 SGHRS, CDR2 YFSETQ. The CDR3 contains 17 residues. V dropped 4 bases and J dropped 1; count of bases not matched to a gene: 11. CDR3 DNA sequence: TGCGCCAGCAGCCTCGGGAGGGGGTCAGCCGGCACAGATACGCAGTATTTT. It specifies CASSLGRGSAGTDTQYF.

In its sample, this clonotype was seen many times. This beta chain was picked up by a library intended for alpha chains and is off target, so its count carries little meaning. The chain has TRBV28 and TRBJ1-2, with D tentatively TRBD1 (6 bases). In germline, CDR1 is MDHEN, CDR2 SYDVKM. CDR3 length: 14 residues. V was shortened by 1 base and J by 6 bases, with 12 bases between the two germline ends. The CDR3 region is CASSLSSGADGYTF. For the CDR3, the DNA is TGTGCCAGCAGTTTATCGTCGGGGGCTGATGGCTACACCTTC.

This clonotype was found many times. This beta chain is an off-target read within a library intended for alpha chains, so its frequency means little. This sequence joins TRBV5-1 and TRBJ1-4; 8 bases line up with TRBD1. The CDR3 contains 14 residues. The germline V gene has CDR1 SGHRS and CDR2 YFSETQ. Unmatched junction bases numbered 1, after V lost 0 bases and J lost 6 bases. CDR3 residues: CASSLGGQDEKLFF. CDR3 DNA: TGCGCCAGCAGCTTGGGGGGACAGGATGAAAAACTGTTTTTT.

The sample holds many counts of this clonotype. As an off-target read in a library built for alpha chains, this beta chain has a frequency of little significance. CDR3 residues: CATSRDGGGQPQHF. CDR3 sequence (DNA): TGTGCCACCAGCAGAGATGGGGGGGGTCAGCCCCAGCATTTT. This rearrangement joins TRBV15 to TRBJ1-5; tentative D call: TRBD1 (5 bases). Germline V gene data show CDR1 as LNHNV and CDR2 as YYDKDF (reference sequence). The CDR3 runs to 14 residues. V lost 0 bases and J 6 bases, leaving 9 bases between the germline ends.

By sample fraction, this clonotype is medium-sized. A library made for alpha chains picked up this beta chain off target, so its size means little. The CDR3 DNA is TGTGCCAGCAGTCCCCTGGGTGGCACTGAAGCTTTCTTT. Encoded protein: CASSPLGGTEAFF. The chain recombines TRBV6-5 with TRBJ1-1; D gene uncertain. V was pared by 5 bases and J by 4 bases, with 11 bases between. CDR1 MNHEY and CDR2 SVGAGI come from the germline V gene. The CDR3 totals 13 residues.

This clonotype was counted only a few times. The size of this beta chain means little, since it is a stray read in a library made for alpha chains. The rearrangement links TRBV7-8 to TRBJ2-7; no clear D. The CDR3 runs 14 residues. The V gene lost 2 bases and the J gene lost 0 bases, with 8 bases spanning the gap. Looked up from germline, CDR1 is SGHVS and CDR2 is FQNEAQ. The CDR3 DNA sequence: TGTGCCAGCAGCTTATTCCGAGACTCCTACGAGCAGTACTTC. This translates into CASSLFRDSYEQYF. The whole variable domain, filled in from reference TRBV7-8 and TRBJ2-7, reads GAGVSQSPRYKVAKRGQDVALRCDPISGHVSLFWYQQALGQGPEFLTYFQNEAQLDKSGLPSDRFFAERPEGSVSTLKIQRTQQEDSAVYLCASSLFRDSYEQYFGPGTRLTVT.

This clonotype ranks as medium-sized (0.01 to 0.1%). With the library built for alpha chains, this beta chain is off target and its frequency is not meaningful. This chain uses TRBV29-1 with TRBJ2-3, with a weak D call TRBD2 (5 bases). V was clipped by 1 base and J by 4 bases, with 12 bases between them. This CDR3 is 14 amino acids long. Germline CDR1 and CDR2: SQVTM and ANQGSEA. The CDR3 loop reads CSVEGGKGADTQYF. The CDR3 coding sequence is TGCAGCGTTGAAGGAGGGAAGGGCGCAGATACGCAGTATTTT.

This clonotype was seen repeatedly, ten times or more. This beta chain is off target for a library built for alpha chains, so its abundance means little. This chain connects TRBV5-1 to TRBJ2-1; D may match TRBD1 or TRBD2 (5 bases each). The CDR3 has 13 residues. Trimming shortened V by 3 bases and J by 10 bases, and 14 bases separated the two germline ends. Germline-derived CDR1 and CDR2 are SGHRS and YFSETQ. In DNA, the CDR3 is TGCGCCAGCAGCTGGGCAGGGACCACCGAGCAGTTCTTC. Translation gives CASSWAGTTEQFF.

Ten or more counts support this clonotype. Being off target in a library aimed at alpha chains, this beta chain has a size of little meaning. The chain joins TRBV5-1 to TRBJ2-3; no firm D call. The CDR3 contains 14 residues. CDR1 is SGHRS and CDR2 is YFSETQ in the germline V gene. The V end lost 2 bases, the J end lost 3 bases, and 10 bases lay between the germline ends. The CDR3 nucleotides are TGCGCCAGCAGCTTAGGAGACTTGACAGATACGCAGTATTTT. Protein: CASSLGDLTDTQYF. Full variable domain (remainder filled in from reference TRBV5-1 and TRBJ2-3): KAGVTQTPRYLIKTRGQQVTLSCSPISGHRSVSWYQQTPGQGLQFLFEYFSETQRNKGNFPGRFSGRQFSNSRSEMNVSTLELGDSALYLCASSLGDLTDTQYFGPGTRLTVL.

In this sample, this clonotype turned up many times. The library was built for alpha chains, so this beta chain is an off-target read and its size means little. This chain links TRBV20-1 with TRBJ2-7; either TRBD1 or TRBD2 may supply D (6 bases each). This CDR3 has 16 residues. Per the germline V gene, CDR1 is DFQATT and CDR2 is SNEGSKA (reference sequence). Trimming cost V 0 bases and J 2 bases, with 17 bases left between them. In DNA, the CDR3 is TGCAGTGCTAGAGATGAAGGGGGGAAAAGGACCTACGAGCAGTACTTC. Translating gives CSARDEGGKRTYEQYF.

This clonotype is labeled medium-sized (0.01 to 0.1%). This beta chain slipped into a library made for alpha chains as a stray read, so its size is not meaningful. The gene calls are TRBV7-2 and TRBJ2-3, with TRBD2 identical over 7 bases. CDR3 size: 16 residues. With 1 base clipped from V and 2 bases from J, the junction kept 6 bases outside the gene matches. Germline values: CDR1 SGHTA, CDR2 FQGNSA. CDR3 DNA: TGTGCCAGCAGCTTAGATGTCGGGGGGTCCACAGATACGCAGTATTTT. Its translation is CASSLDVGGSTDTQYF.